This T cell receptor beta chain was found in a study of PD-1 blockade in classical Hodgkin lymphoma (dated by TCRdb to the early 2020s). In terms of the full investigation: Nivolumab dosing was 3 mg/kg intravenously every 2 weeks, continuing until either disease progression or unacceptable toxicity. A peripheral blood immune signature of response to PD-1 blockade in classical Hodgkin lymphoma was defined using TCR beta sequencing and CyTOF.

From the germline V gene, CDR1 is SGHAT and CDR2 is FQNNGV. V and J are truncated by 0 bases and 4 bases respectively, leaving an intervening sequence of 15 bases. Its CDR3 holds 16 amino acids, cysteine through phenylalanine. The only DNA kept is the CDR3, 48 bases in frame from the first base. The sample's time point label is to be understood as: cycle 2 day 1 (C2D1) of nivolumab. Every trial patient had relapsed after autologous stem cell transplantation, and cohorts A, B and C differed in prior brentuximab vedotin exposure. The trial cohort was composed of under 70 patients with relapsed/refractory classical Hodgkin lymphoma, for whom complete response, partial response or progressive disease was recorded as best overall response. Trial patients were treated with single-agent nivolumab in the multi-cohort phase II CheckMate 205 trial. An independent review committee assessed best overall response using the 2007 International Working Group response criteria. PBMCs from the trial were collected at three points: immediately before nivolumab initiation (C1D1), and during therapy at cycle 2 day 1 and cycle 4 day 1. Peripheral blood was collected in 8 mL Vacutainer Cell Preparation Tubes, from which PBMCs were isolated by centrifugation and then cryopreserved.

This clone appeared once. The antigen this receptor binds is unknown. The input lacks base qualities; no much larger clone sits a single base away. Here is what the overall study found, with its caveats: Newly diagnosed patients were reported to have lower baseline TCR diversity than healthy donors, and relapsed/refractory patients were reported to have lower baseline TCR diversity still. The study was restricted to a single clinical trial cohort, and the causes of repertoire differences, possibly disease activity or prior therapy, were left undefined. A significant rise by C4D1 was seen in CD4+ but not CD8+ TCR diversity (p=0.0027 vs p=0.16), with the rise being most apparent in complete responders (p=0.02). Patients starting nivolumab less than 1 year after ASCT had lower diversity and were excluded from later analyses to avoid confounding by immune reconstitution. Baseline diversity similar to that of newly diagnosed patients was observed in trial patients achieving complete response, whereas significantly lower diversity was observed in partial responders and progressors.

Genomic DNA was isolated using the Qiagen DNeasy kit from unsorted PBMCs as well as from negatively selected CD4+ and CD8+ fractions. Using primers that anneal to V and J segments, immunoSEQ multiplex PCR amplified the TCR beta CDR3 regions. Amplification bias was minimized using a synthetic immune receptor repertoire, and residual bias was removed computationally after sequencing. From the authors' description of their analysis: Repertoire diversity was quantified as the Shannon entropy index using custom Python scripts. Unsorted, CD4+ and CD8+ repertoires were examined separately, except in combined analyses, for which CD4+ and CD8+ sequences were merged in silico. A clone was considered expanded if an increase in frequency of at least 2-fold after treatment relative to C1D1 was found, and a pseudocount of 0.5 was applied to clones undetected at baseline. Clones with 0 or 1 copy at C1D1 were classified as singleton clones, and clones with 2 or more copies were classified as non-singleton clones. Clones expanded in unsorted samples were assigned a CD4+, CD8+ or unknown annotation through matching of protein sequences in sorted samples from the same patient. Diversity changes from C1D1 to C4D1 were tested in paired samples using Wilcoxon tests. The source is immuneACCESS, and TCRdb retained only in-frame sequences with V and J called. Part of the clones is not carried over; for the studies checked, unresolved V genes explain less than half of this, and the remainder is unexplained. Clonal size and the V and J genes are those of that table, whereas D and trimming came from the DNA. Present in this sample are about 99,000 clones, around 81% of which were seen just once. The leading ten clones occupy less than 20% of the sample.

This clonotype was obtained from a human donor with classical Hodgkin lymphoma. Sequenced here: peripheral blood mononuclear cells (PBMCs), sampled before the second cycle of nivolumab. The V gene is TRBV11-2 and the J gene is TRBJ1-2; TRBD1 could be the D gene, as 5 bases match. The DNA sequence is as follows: TGTGCCAGCAGCTTAGAGCCCACGGCAGGGCGCTATGGCTACACCTTC. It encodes CASSLEPTAGRYGYTF.